The clone carrying this T cell receptor (beta chain) has just a few counts. Its antigen is undetermined. This specimen belongs to a study of T-cell reconstitution after alpha-beta-depleted transplantation in children. Study-wide results and caveats: Surviving recipient T cells and intrathymic progenitors accounted for some patients' high TCRbeta diversity at day 60. When one year had passed after transplant, most T-cell counts and diversity came from newly produced T cells.

For TCRbeta, the library was prepared with unique molecular identifiers. One entry per CDR3 protein results from TCRdb running MiXCR on the PCR reads. The sample lists 350,000 to 500,000 distinct CDR3 sequences; 43% were seen once. V dropped 4 bases and J dropped 6; count of bases not matched to a gene: 8. CDR1 and CDR2 (germline): SGHRS, YFSETQ. The CDR3 is 15 amino acids. This TCR was recovered from a girl aged 2 to 10 with aplastic anemia, due to receive a stem cell transplant. The chain couples TRBV5-1 to TRBJ2-3, with TRBD2 matching over 10 bases. The source material was PBMCs, sampled before TCRalphabeta/CD19-depleted stem cell transplant. This CDR3 is CASSGLAGVPDTQYF. The CDR3 bases are TGCGCCAGCAGCGGCCTAGCGGGAGTTCCGGATACGCAGTATTTT.